One and the same sample provided the 26 T cell receptor beta chains below, sequenced in a study of vaccination and CD4 T cells after COVID-19. The assay that was used to sequence DNA from cultured CD4+ T cells was the Oncomine TCR Beta short-read assay. One entry per CDR3 protein results from TCRdb running MiXCR on the PCR reads. The data contain 3,500 to 4,000 distinct CDR3 sequences, 71% of them singletons. No cognate antigen is known for these TCRs. Treatment noted: approximately 11-day PBMC culture with coronavirus spike peptide pools or control peptides (ViraFEST assay). The specimen was CD4+ T cells from blood, cultured in vitro. These receptors all stem from a human donor who had recovered from COVID-19.

This clonotype is labeled medium-sized (0.01 to 0.1%). The genes are TRBV4-1 and TRBJ2-2; unclear D gene. V lost 1 base, J lost 4 bases, and 13 bases lay in between. Germline CDR1 MGHRA, CDR2 YSYEKL. The CDR3 contains 16 residues. The CDR3 DNA is TGCGCCAGCAGCCAAGGACCGGGCCTTCGCACCGGGGAGCTGTTTTTT. Translated: CASSQGPGLRTGELFF.

This rearrangement joins TRBV6-5 to TRBJ2-1; no clear D. CDR3 length: 14 amino acids. V gave up 0 bases and J gave up 5 bases, with 8 bases separating them. Germline V gene data show CDR1 as MNHEY and CDR2 as SVGAGI. The CDR3, as DNA: TGTGCCAGCAGTTACTCCCCTACGAACAATGAGCAGTTCTTC. This translates into CASSYSPTNNEQFF.

This chain links TRBV11-2 with TRBJ1-4; D call uncertain. Trimming left V 5 bases short and J 8 bases short, with 15 bases between. The germline V gene has CDR1 SGHAT and CDR2 FQNNGV. The CDR3 consists of 14 residues. The CDR3 is CASSPRIRGEKLFF. CDR3 DNA sequence: TGTGCCAGCAGCCCCAGGATAAGAGGGGAAAAACTGTTTTTT.

V and J are TRBV18 and TRBJ2-7; 8 nucleotides line up with TRBD2. The CDR3 length is 16 residues. Germline V gene sequence: CDR1 KGHSH, CDR2 LQKENI. The ends lost 4 bases at V and 0 bases at J; junction bases unmatched: 8. The CDR3 is CASSLGGGSSSYEQYF. CDR3 in DNA: TGTGCCAGCTCACTCGGGGGGGGCTCAAGCTCCTACGAGCAGTACTTC.

This chain connects TRBV6-1 to TRBJ1-5; TRBD1 might be the D (6 bases). Germline CDR1 reads MNHNS; CDR2 reads SASEGT. V gave up 6 bases and J gave up 4 bases, with 19 bases separating them. The CDR3 covers 16 residues. The CDR3 DNA sequence: TGTGCCAGCAGAAGCGGGACCGGGGGCAGGAATCAGCCCCAGCATTTT. Its translation: CASRSGTGGRNQPQHF.

This sequence joins TRBV6-5 and TRBJ1-6; D not resolved. The CDR3 length is 13 residues. Trimming removed 4 bases from V and 10 bases from J, with 11 bases in between. From germline, CDR1 is MNHEY and CDR2 SVGAGI. CDR3 region: CASSSGQRSPLHF. CDR3 in DNA: TGTGCCAGCAGTTCCGGGCAGAGGTCACCCCTCCACTTT.

This chain joins TRBV12-3 or TRBV12-4 and TRBJ1-5, with a weak D call TRBD1 (5 bases). V was pared by 5 bases and J by 4 bases, with 15 bases between. This CDR3 region has 15 residues. CDR3 amino acids: CASSPLGPGNQPQHF. DNA for the CDR3: TGTGCCAGCAGTCCCCTGGGGCCGGGGAATCAGCCCCAGCATTTT.

The sample holds a few counts of this clonotype. The V gene is TRBV7-2, the J gene TRBJ1-2, with no clear D. The germline V gene has CDR1 SGHTA and CDR2 FQGNSA. The CDR3 runs to 14 residues. The V gene lost 4 bases and the J gene lost 4 bases, with 13 bases spanning the gap. CDR3 residues: CASSSSRGGYGYTF. The CDR3 DNA reads TGTGCCAGCAGCTCCTCCCGGGGAGGCTATGGCTACACCTTC.

This chain links TRBV18 with TRBJ2-3, with a tentative D call TRBD2 (6 bases). Germline V gene data show CDR1 as KGHSH and CDR2 as LQKENI. The CDR3 is 16 residues long. V shed 0 bases and J shed 0 bases, with 10 bases lying between them. CDR3 sequence: CASSPPSGTSTDTQYF. Written as DNA, the CDR3 is TGTGCCAGCTCACCACCGTCAGGGACTAGCACAGATACGCAGTATTTT.

The chain couples TRBV12-3 or TRBV12-4 to TRBJ2-3, with 15 bases that match TRBD2. The CDR3 is 16 amino acids. The J segment lost 5 bases and the V segment lost 5 bases, leaving 5 bases of the junction unmatched. The CDR3 loop reads CASSPGLAGGRDTQYF. The CDR3 DNA follows: TGTGCCAGCAGTCCCGGACTAGCGGGGGGGAGAGATACGCAGTATTTT.

This CDR3 is CSASSVAGGVTDTQYF. The CDR3 DNA reads TGCAGTGCTAGTTCGGTCGCGGGGGGCGTCACAGATACGCAGTATTTT. This chain connects TRBV20-1 to TRBJ2-3, with TRBD2 identical over 8 bases. Germline CDR1 is DFQATT and CDR2 is SNEGSKA (reference sequence). The CDR3 length is 16 residues. Losses at the gene ends were 3 bases for V and 2 bases for J; bases not matched to a gene: 10.

The chain combines TRBV6-1 with TRBJ1-2, with 8 bases that match TRBD1. The CDR3 is 17 residues long. CDR1 and CDR2 (germline): MNHNS, SASEGT. After removal of 0 bases from V and 2 bases from J, the junction contained 8 bases not matched to a gene. This chain's CDR3 is CASSEAGAGGFNYGYTF. In DNA, the CDR3 is TGTGCCAGCAGTGAAGCGGGGGCAGGGGGCTTCAACTATGGCTACACCTTC.

For this clonotype: The junction differs from germline at one of its ends, possibly a read error. The rearrangement uses TRBV20-1 and TRBJ1-5; maybe TRBD1 (6 bases). This CDR3 spans 17 amino acids. CDR1 and CDR2 from the germline V gene are DFQATT and SNEGSKA (reference sequence). CDR3: CSAPPGTFEYSDQPQHF. CDR3 sequence (DNA): TGCAGTGCTCCACCGGGGACATTCGAGTATAGCGATCAGCCCCAGCATTTT.

The J gene is TRBJ2-4, the V gene TRBV7-6, with D possibly being TRBD1 (6 bases). This CDR3 has 15 amino acids. The ends were cut back, 5 bases at V and 0 bases at J, with 11 bases in the middle. Germline assignment: CDR1 SGHVS and CDR2 FNYEAQ. The CDR3 DNA is TGTGCCAGCAGCGGCGGCAGGGGAGCCAAAAACATTCAGTACTTC. It is translated as CASSGGRGAKNIQYF.

The chain has TRBV5-1 and TRBJ1-2; TRBD1 is a possible D gene (6 bases). Trimming pared 1 base from V and 3 bases from J, leaving 10 bases between. The germline CDR1 and CDR2 sequences are SGHRS and YFSETQ. This CDR3 is built from 14 residues. The CDR3 reads CASSLRGQDYGYTF. In DNA, the CDR3 is TGCGCCAGCAGCTTGCGGGGGCAGGACTATGGCTACACCTTC. Complete variable domain (other parts from reference TRBV5-1 and TRBJ1-2): KAGVTQTPRYLIKTRGQQVTLSCSPISGHRSVSWYQQTPGQGLQFLFEYFSETQRNKGNFPGRFSGRQFSNSRSEMNVSTLELGDSALYLCASSLRGQDYGYTFGSGTRLTVV.

The rearrangement uses TRBV6-2 or TRBV6-3 and TRBJ2-2; 9 bases are shared with TRBD2. The CDR3 loop spans 17 amino acids. Germline V CDR1 and CDR2: MNHEY, SVGEGT. Unmatched junction bases numbered 11, after V lost 7 bases and J lost 2 bases. The CDR3, as DNA: TGTGCCAGCAACCCAGCGGGGGGCGGCATTAACACCGGGGAGCTGTTTTTT. This translates into CASNPAGGGINTGELFF.

The sample holds one count of this clonotype. This chain links TRBV7-9 with TRBJ2-7, with 10 bases fitting TRBD2. The J segment lost 3 bases and the V segment lost 1 base, leaving 6 bases of the junction unmatched. CDR3 size: 16 residues. Per germline, CDR1 SEHNR and CDR2 FQNEAQ (reference sequence). CDR3 sequence (DNA): TGTGCCAGCAGCTTAGGGCTAGCGGGGGACTTCTACGAGCAGTACTTC. This translates into CASSLGLAGDFYEQYF.

This clonotype appeared once. The CDR3 here is CSASREGGGNQPQHF. The DNA for the CDR3 is TGCAGTGCCTCTAGAGAAGGGGGTGGCAATCAGCCCCAGCATTTT. V usage is TRBV20-1 and J usage is TRBJ1-5; possible D gene TRBD1, 6 bases. The CDR3 loop spans 15 amino acids. Germline values: CDR1 DFQATT, CDR2 SNEGSKA (reference sequence). Trimming removed 6 bases from V and 2 bases from J, with 17 bases in between.

V is TRBV19 and J is TRBJ1-5, with D perhaps matching TRBD1 (6 bases). The CDR3 totals 17 residues. Germline V gives CDR1 LNHDA, CDR2 SQIVND (reference sequence). V lost 6 bases to trimming and J lost 2 bases, with 20 bases between them. The CDR3 reads CASSPGVRLGGNQPQHF. Written as DNA, the CDR3 is TGTGCCAGTAGCCCAGGGGTTCGATTAGGCGGCAATCAGCCCCAGCATTTT.

The chain joins TRBV6-1 to TRBJ1-1; no firm D call. Per germline, CDR1 MNHNS and CDR2 SASEGT. Trimming removed 5 bases at V and 0 bases at J, with 10 bases between. CDR3 length: 14 amino acids. The CDR3, as DNA: TGTGCCAGCAGTCGCGGAACCTTGAACACTGAAGCTTTCTTT. Translation: CASSRGTLNTEAFF.

This clonotype has a single count. The V call is TRBV28, the J call TRBJ2-7; D may correspond to TRBD1 or TRBD2 (5 bases each). The CDR3 runs to 13 residues. V was pared by 8 bases and J by 2 bases, with 13 bases between. CDR1 and CDR2 from the germline V gene are MDHEN and SYDVKM. CDR3 sequence (DNA): TGTGCCAGCGAGAGAGGGGTCACCTACGAGCAGTACTTC. Translating it yields CASERGVTYEQYF.

CDR3 in amino acids: CASSQGTDRDNSPLHF. In nucleotides, the CDR3 is TGCGCCAGCAGCCAAGGGACGGACAGGGATAATTCACCCCTCCACTTT. The chain carries TRBV4-3 and TRBJ1-6; 8 bases fit TRBD1. V shed 1 base, J shed 5 bases, and the junction held 4 bases outside the gene matches. CDR3 length equals 16 residues. CDR1 LGHNA and CDR2 YSLEER come from the germline V gene.

V and J are TRBV6-5 and TRBJ2-7; weak D call: TRBD2 (5 bases). Germline V gene data show CDR1 as MNHEY and CDR2 as SVGAGI. The CDR3 consists of 15 residues. V was clipped by 0 bases and J by 3 bases, with 12 bases between them. The chain's CDR3 is CASSYSMARGYEQYF. As DNA, the CDR3 is TGTGCCAGCAGTTACTCAATGGCCCGGGGCTACGAGCAGTACTTC.

This chain links TRBV30 with TRBJ2-2; TRBD1 agrees at 10 bases. With V trimmed by 7 bases and J by 3 bases, 5 bases remained unmatched. The CDR3 sequence is 14 residues long. Germline-derived CDR1 and CDR2 are GTSNPN and SVGIG (reference sequence). For the CDR3, the DNA is TGTGCCTTTAAGGACAGGGGGGACACCGGGGAGCTGTTTTTT. Encoded protein: CAFKDRGDTGELFF.

The chain has TRBV20-1 and TRBJ2-7; D remains unclear. The J call is in doubt because the DNA end fits TRBJ2-5 better. From germline, CDR1 is DFQATT and CDR2 SNEGSKA (reference sequence). CDR3 length: 12 amino acids. This chain's CDR3 is CSAMSRVKTQYF. DNA of the CDR3: TGCAGTGCCATGTCTAGGGTGAAGACCCAGTACTTC.

This clonotype showed up just a few times. This chain joins TRBV12-3 or TRBV12-4 and TRBJ2-7; 9 bases are shared with TRBD1. After removal of 6 bases from V and 3 bases from J, the junction contained 9 bases not matched to a gene. The CDR3 is made up of 15 amino acids. CDR3 in DNA: TGTGCCAGCAGCCCCAGGACAGGGGCACTCTACGAGCAGTACTTC. Encoded protein: CASSPRTGALYEQYF.